This TCR beta chain comes out of a study of T-cell reconstitution after alpha-beta-depleted transplantation in children. General study results and limits: Recipient T cells and thymic progenitors that survived gave rise to the high TCRbeta diversity observed at day 60 in some patients. Diversity and T-cell counts at one year after transplant derived mostly from new T cells.

V lost 2 bases to trimming and J lost 2 bases, with 8 bases between them. CDR3 size: 13 residues. Looked up from germline, CDR1 is SQVTM and CDR2 is ANQGSEA. It was with unique molecular identifiers that the TCRbeta library was prepared. MiXCR, run by TCRdb on the PCR reads, gives a single entry per CDR3 protein. The table includes approximately 110,000 distinct CDR3 sequences, under 25% detected once. In regard to this clonotype: Antigen specificity is unknown.

Source: PBMCs, mostly from graft donor cells, taken 180 days after TCRalphabeta/CD19-depleted stem cell transplant. V usage is TRBV29-1 and J usage is TRBJ2-3; D gene unclear. This receptor was obtained from a male patient under 10 years old who had a stem cell transplant for chronic granulomatous disease, so the T cells may come from the graft donor. The CDR3 sequence: CSVETRYTDTQYF. The DNA of the CDR3 is TGCAGCGTTGAAACCCGGTACACAGATACGCAGTATTTT.